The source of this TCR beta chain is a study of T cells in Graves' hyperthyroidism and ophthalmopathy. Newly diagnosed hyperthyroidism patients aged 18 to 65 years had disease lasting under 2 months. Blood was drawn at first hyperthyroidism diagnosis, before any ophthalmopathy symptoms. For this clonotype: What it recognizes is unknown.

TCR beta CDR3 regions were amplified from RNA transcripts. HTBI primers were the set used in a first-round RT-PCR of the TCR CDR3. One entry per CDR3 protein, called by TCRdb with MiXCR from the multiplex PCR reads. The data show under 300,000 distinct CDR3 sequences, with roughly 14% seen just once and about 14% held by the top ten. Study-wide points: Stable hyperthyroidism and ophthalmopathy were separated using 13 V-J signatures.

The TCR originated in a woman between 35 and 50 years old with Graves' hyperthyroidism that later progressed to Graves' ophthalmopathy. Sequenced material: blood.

CDR3 sequence reads: CSVDARTDTQYF. CDR3 DNA sequence: TGCAGTGTTGACGCGCGCACAGATACGCAGTATTTT. This chain connects TRBV20-1 to TRBJ2-3; no clear D. V lost 7 bases to trimming and J lost 1 base, with 9 bases between them. The CDR3 runs to 12 residues. Per the germline V gene, CDR1 is DFQATT and CDR2 is SNEGSKA (reference sequence).